The sequence of this T cell receptor beta chain was determined in a study of blood T cell repertoires in COVID-19 (dated by TCRdb to the early 2020s). Background on the whole study: Samples from collaborators originated in the United States, Italy and Spain and spanned both the acute and convalescent phases of COVID-19. The prospective study material was composed of cDNA or gDNA derived from T cells, B-cell-depleted T cells, or PBMCs. The dataset comprised deeply sampled blood TCRbeta repertoires from subjects exposed to, actively infected with, or recovered from COVID-19. The repertoires were made available in a free public database intended to serve as a resource for research on the immune response to SARS-CoV-2. Samples came from the ongoing ImmuneRACE study (first 160 participants) plus 1,254 subjects from 6 global collaborators. Nearly every sample came with metadata listing a de-identified subject ID, COVID-19 status, age in years and sex. Where available, HLA class I and class II types were obtained from metadata supplied by the sample provider rather than from assay-based typing. The research as a whole found: The quantity of clinical and demographic metadata differed by source and by participant and was supplied without curation.

With regard to this clone: Its antigen target is currently unknown. No per-base quality is available; no much larger clone lies one base away.

TCRbeta CDR3 regions were amplified from genomic DNA by means of the immunoSEQ Assay, a bias-controlled multiplex PCR. The study's processing was this. The number of nucleated cells in each sample was estimated by amplification of reference gene primers within the assay. Sequence reads were collapsed and filtered to measure the absolute abundance of every unique TCRbeta CDR3 rearrangement. For each sample, productive Simpson clonality was calculated as the square root of Simpson's diversity index over productive rearrangements. In its TCRdb copy, this immuneACCESS table keeps in-frame sequences only and misses some clones. Where compared with another copy, unresolved V genes explain less than half of these, and the others have no known cause. V, J and clone size are taken as reported in that table, and D and trimming were inferred from the DNA itself. This sample has 200,000 to 250,000 clones in its table, and about 84% of those were observed once. The top ten clones comprise 6.5% to 9% of the sample.

In the prospective study, participants were 18 to 89 years old, resided in approximately 22 geographic areas of the United States, and were enrolled through a virtual design. In the prospective study, participants were assigned to cohorts based on the clinical history participants reported in a screening survey and a study questionnaire. Each participant in the prospective study had whole blood, serum and a nasopharyngeal or oropharyngeal swab collected by mobile phlebotomists. Prospective study participants could optionally give additional blood draws and questionnaires over a roughly two-month period. Before DNA extraction, blood samples from the prospective study were shipped at room temperature or frozen. V trim: 2 bases; J trim: 9 bases; unmatched bases: 11. The CDR1 and CDR2 encoded by the germline V gene are SGDLS and YYNGEE. From cysteine to phenylalanine, the CDR3 is 15 amino acids long. Just CDR3 DNA is preserved here, 45 bases in frame from base 1.

Sequenced material: PBMCs or T cells enriched from blood (not recorded which). This sequence originates from a woman aged 40 to 50 with acute COVID-19. Recombination joined TRBV9 with TRBJ2-1; TRBD1 agrees with 7 junctional bases. The CDR3 region: CASSVGTVGIGEQFF. Here is the DNA: TGTGCCAGCAGCGTGGGGACAGTCGGCATCGGTGAGCAGTTCTTC.